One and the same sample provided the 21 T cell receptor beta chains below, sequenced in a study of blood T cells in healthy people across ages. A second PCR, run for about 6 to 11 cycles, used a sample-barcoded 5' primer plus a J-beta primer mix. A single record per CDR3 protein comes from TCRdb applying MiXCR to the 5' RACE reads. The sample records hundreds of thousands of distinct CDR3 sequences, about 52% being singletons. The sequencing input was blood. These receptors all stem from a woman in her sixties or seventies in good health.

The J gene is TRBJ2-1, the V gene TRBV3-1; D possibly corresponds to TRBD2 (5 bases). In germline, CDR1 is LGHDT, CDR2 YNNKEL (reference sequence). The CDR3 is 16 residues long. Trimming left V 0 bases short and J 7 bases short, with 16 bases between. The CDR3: CASSQDPIGVRNEQFF. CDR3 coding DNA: TGTGCCAGCAGCCAAGATCCGATCGGGGTCCGGAATGAGCAGTTCTTC.

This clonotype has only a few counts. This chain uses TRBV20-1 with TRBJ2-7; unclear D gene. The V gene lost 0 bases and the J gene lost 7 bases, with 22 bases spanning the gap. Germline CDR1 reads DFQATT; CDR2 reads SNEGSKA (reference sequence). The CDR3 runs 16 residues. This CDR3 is CSARDPWGFKGDEQYF. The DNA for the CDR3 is TGCAGTGCTAGAGACCCCTGGGGATTTAAAGGCGATGAGCAGTACTTC.

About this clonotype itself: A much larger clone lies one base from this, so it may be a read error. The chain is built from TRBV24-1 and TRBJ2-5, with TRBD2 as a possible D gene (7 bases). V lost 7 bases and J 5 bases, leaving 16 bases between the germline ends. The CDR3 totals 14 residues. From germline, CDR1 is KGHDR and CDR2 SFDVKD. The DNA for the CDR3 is TGTGCCACCAGGGAGTCAGGGGAGGGGGAGACCCAGTACTTC. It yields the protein CATRESGEGETQYF.

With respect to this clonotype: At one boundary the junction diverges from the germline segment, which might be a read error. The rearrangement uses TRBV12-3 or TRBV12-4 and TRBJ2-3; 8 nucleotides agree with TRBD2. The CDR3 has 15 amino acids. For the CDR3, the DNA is TGTGCCAGCTCCACTAGCGGAAGGACCGCAGATGCGCAGTATTTT. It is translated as CASSTSGRTADAQYF.

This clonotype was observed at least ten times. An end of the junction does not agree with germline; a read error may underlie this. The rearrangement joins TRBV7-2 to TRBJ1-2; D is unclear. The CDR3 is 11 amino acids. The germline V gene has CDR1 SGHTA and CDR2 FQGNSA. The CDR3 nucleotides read TGTGCCAGCAGCTTTAACGATGGCTACACCTTC. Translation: CASSFNDGYTF.

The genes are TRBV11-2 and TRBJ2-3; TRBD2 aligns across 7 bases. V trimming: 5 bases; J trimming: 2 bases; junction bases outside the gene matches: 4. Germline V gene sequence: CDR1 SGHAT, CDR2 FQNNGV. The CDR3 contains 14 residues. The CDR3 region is CASSLSGPTDTQYF. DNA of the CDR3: TGTGCCAGCAGCCTTAGCGGGCCCACAGATACGCAGTATTTT. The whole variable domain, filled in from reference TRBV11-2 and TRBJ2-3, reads EAGVAQSPRYKIIEKRQSVAFWCNPISGHATLYWYQQILGQGPKLLIQFQNNGVVDDSQLPKDRFSAERLKGVDSTLKIQPAKLEDSAVYLCASSLSGPTDTQYFGPGTRLTVL.

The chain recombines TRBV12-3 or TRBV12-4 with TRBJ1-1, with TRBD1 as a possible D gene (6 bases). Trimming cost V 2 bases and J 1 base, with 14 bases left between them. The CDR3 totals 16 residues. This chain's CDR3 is CASSLRGALGNTEAFF. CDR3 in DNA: TGTGCCAGCAGTTTACGGGGGGCTTTAGGGAACACTGAAGCTTTCTTT.

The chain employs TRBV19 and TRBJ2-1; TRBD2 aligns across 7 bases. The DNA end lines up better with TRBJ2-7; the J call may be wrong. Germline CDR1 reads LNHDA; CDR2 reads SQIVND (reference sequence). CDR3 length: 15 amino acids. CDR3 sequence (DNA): TGTGCCAGTAGTATCGGCGGGGGAACCTACAATGAGCAGTACTTC. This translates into CASSIGGGTYNEQYF.

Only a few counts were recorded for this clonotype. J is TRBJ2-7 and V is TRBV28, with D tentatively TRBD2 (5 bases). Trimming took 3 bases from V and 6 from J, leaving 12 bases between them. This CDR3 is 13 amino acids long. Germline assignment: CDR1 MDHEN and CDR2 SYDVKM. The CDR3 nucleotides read TGTGCCAGCAGTTTGAGGAGTCGGGGCGAGCAGTACTTC. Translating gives CASSLRSRGEQYF.

The CDR3 loop is CASSWDREGGYTF. The CDR3 nucleotides read TGCGCCAGCAGCTGGGACAGGGAAGGAGGCTACACCTTC. J is TRBJ1-2 and V is TRBV5-1; TRBD1 matches at 9 bases. Germline V gene lookup returns CDR1 SGHRS and CDR2 YFSETQ. The CDR3 is made up of 13 amino acids. The J segment lost 8 bases and the V segment lost 3 bases, leaving 5 bases of the junction unmatched.

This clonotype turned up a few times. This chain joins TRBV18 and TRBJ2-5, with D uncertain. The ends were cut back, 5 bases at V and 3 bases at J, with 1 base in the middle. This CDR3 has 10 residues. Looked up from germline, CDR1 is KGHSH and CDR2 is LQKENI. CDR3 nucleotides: TGTGCCAGCTCAAAAGAGACCCAGTACTTC. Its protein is CASSKETQYF.

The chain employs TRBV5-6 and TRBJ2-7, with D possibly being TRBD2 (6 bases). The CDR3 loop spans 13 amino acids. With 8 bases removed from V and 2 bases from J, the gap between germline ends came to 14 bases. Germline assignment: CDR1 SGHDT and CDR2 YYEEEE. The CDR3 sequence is CASAPGGTYEQYF. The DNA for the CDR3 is TGTGCCAGTGCGCCAGGAGGGACCTACGAGCAGTACTTC.

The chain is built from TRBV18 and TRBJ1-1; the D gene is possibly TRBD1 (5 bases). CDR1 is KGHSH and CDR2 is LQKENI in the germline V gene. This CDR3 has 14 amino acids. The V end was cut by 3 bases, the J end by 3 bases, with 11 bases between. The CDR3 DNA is TGTGCCAGCTCACCCAGGGCGGCAGACACTGAAGCTTTCTTT. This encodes CASSPRAADTEAFF.

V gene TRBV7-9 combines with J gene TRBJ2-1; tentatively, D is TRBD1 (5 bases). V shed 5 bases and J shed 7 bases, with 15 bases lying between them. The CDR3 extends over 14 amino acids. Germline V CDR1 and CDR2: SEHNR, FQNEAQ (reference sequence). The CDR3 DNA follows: TGTGCCAGCAGCGAATCAGGGAAGGGGAATGAGCAGTTCTTC. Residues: CASSESGKGNEQFF.

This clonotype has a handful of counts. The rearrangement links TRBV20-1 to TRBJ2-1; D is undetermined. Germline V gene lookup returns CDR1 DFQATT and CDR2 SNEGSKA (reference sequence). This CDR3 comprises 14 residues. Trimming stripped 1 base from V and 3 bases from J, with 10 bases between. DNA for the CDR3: TGCAGTGCTAGAGCGGAGACGGGCTACAATGAGCAGTTCTTC. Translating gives CSARAETGYNEQFF.

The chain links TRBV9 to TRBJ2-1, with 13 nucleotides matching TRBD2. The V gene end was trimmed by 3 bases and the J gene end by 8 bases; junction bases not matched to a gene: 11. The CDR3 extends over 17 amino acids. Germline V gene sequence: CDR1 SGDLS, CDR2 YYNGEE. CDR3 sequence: CASSAERGLAGDHEQFF. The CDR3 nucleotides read TGTGCCAGCAGCGCCGAGAGAGGACTAGCGGGAGACCATGAGCAGTTCTTC.

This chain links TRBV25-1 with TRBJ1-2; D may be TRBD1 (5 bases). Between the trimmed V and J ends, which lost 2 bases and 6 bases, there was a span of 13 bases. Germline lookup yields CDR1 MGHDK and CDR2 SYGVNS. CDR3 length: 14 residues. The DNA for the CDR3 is TGTGCCAGCAGTGAAATGGGGGGACTCGATGGCTACACCTTC. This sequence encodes CASSEMGGLDGYTF.

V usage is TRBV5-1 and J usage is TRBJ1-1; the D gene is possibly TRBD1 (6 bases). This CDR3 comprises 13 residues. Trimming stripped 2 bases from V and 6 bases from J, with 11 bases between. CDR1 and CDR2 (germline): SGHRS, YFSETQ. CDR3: CASSLPGAPEAFF. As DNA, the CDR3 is TGCGCCAGCAGCTTACCAGGGGCTCCTGAAGCTTTCTTT.

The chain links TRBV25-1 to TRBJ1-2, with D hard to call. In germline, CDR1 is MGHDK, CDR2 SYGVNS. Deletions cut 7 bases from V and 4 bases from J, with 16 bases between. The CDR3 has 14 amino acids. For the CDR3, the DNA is TGTGCCAGCACGGTTGACAAGGGTGGCTATGGCTACACCTTC. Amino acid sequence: CASTVDKGGYGYTF.

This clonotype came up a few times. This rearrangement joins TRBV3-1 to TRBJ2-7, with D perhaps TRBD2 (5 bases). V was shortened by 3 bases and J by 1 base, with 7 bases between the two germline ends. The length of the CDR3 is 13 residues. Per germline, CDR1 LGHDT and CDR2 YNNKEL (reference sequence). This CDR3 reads CASSHLASYEQYF. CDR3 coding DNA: TGTGCCAGCAGCCACCTAGCATCCTACGAGCAGTACTTC.

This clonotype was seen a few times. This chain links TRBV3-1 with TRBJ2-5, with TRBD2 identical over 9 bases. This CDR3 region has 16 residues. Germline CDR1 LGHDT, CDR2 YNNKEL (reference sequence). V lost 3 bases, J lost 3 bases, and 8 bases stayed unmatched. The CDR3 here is CASSQVGGREKETQYF. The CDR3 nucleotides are TGTGCCAGCAGCCAGGTTGGCGGGAGGGAGAAAGAGACCCAGTACTTC.